The T cell receptor (beta chain) under discussion was sequenced for a study of post-analysis software for immune sequencing data. Study overall: Relapsing-remitting, secondary progressive and progressive-relapsing forms made up the multiple sclerosis disease courses.

Study conclusions and caveats: In patients, TRBV5-6, TRBV5-1 and TRBV20-1 belonged to five or six TRBV segments found more frequently than in controls. Batch-mates among the samples co-clustered strongly by F measure. The normalized Chao1 diversity of multiple sclerosis patients was significantly lower than that of controls.

The authors incorporated unique molecular identifiers into the TCR beta cDNA libraries. Between about 0.95 and 11 million T cells gave rise to 500,000 to 600,000 cDNA molecules. TCRdb re-derived calls from the PCR reads in MiXCR, one entry per CDR3 protein. The table lists 740,000 or so distinct CDR3 sequences, 53% of them singletons, with 4.6% in the top ten. This clonotype was seen more than once but under ten times. Its target is not known. CDR1 SQVTM and CDR2 ANQGSEA come from the germline V gene. Trimming cost V 1 base and J 4 bases, with 8 bases left between them. The CDR3 has 14 residues. The V call is TRBV29-1, the J call TRBJ2-6; D is unresolved. Sequenced: blood. The TCR originated in a girl between 10 and 17 years old with multiple sclerosis. Here the CDR3 reads CSVEGPIGANVLTF. The CDR3 nucleotides are TGCAGCGTTGAAGGACCCATAGGGGCCAACGTCCTGACTTTC.